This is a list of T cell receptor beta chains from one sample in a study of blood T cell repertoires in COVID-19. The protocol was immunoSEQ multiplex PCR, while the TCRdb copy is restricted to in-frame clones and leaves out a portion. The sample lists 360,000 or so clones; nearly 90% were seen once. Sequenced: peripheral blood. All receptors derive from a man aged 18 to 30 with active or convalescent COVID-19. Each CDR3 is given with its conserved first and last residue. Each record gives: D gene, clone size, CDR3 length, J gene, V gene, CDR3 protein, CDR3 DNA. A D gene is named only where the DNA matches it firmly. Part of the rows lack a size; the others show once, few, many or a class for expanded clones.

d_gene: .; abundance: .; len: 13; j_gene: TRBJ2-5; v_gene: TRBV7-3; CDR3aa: CASSLIRQGTQYF; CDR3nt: TGTGCCAGCAGCTTAATAAGGCAGGGCACCCAGTACTTC
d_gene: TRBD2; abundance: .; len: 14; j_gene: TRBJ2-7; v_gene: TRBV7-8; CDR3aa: CASSLGAGRTEQYF; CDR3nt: TGTGCCAGCAGCTTAGGGGCCGGGAGGACCGAGCAGTACTTC
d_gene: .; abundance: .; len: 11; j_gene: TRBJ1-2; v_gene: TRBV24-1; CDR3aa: CATSSYYGYTF; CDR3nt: TGTGCCACCAGTTCGTACTATGGCTACACCTTC
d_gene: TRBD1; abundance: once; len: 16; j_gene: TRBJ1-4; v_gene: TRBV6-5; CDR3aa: CASSYSPGGVNEKLFF; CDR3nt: TGTGCCAGCAGTTACTCCCCAGGGGGCGTGAATGAAAAACTGTTTTTT
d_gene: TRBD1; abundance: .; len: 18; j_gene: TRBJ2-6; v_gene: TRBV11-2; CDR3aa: CASSLVETGDSGANVLTF; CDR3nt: TGTGCCAGCAGCTTAGTCGAGACAGGGGACTCTGGGGCCAACGTGCTGACTTTC
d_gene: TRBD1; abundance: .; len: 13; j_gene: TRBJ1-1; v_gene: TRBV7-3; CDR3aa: CASSEQGGTEAFF; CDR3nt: TGTGCCAGCAGCGAACAGGGGGGGACTGAAGCTTTCTTT
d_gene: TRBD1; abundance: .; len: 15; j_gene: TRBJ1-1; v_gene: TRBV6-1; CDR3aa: CASNDRGSGNTEAFF; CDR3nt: TGTGCCAGCAACGACAGGGGTAGTGGGAACACTGAAGCTTTCTTT
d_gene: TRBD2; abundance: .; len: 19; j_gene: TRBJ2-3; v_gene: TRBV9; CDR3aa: CASSVATGLAGDATDTQYF; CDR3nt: TGTGCCAGCAGCGTAGCTACGGGACTAGCGGGAGACGCCACAGATACGCAGTATTTT
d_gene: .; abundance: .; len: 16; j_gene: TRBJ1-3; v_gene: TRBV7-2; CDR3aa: CASSIGQRYSGNTIYF; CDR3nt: TGTGCCAGCAGCATCGGACAGCGCTACTCTGGAAACACCATATATTTT
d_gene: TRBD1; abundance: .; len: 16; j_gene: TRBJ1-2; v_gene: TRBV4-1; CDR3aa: CASSQADKQGARGYTF; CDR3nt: TGCGCCAGCAGCCAAGCGGATAAACAGGGGGCTCGTGGCTACACCTTC
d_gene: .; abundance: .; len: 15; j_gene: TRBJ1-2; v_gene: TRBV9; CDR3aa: CASSANWGGVYGYTF; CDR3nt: TGTGCCAGCAGCGCGAATTGGGGAGGGGTATATGGCTACACCTTC
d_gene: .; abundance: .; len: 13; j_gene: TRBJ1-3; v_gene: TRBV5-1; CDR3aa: CASSLEAGNTIYF; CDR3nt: TGCGCCAGCAGCTTAGAGGCAGGAAACACCATATATTTT
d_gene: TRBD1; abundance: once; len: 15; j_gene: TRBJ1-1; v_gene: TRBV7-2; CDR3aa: CASSYRDRALTEAFF; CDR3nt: TGTGCCAGCAGCTACCGGGACAGGGCGCTGACTGAAGCTTTCTTT